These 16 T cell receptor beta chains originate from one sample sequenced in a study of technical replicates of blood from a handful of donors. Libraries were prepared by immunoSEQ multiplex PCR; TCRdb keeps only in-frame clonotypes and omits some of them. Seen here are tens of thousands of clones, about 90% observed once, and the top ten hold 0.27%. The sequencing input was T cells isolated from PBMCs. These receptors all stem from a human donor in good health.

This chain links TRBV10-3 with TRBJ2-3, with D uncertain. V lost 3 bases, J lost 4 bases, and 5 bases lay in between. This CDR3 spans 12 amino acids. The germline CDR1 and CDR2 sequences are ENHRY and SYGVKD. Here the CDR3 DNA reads TGTGCCATCAGTGAAGACTCAGATACGCAGTATTTT. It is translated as CAISEDSDTQYF.

The CDR3 DNA reads as TGTGCCAGCAGTTGGGGAGAGGTTAACAATGAGCAGTTCTTC. It specifies CASSWGEVNNEQFF. The rearrangement uses TRBV28 and TRBJ2-1, with D perhaps TRBD2 (5 bases). V dropped 4 bases and J dropped 5 bases, with 12 bases sitting between them. CDR3 length: 14 amino acids. CDR1 MDHEN and CDR2 SYDVKM come from the germline V gene.

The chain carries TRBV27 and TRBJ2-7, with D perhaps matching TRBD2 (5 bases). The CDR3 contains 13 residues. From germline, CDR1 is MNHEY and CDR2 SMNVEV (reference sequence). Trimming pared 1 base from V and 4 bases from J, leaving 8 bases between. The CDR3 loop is CASSLYGGYEQYF. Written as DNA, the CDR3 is TGTGCCAGCAGTTTATACGGAGGATACGAGCAGTACTTC.

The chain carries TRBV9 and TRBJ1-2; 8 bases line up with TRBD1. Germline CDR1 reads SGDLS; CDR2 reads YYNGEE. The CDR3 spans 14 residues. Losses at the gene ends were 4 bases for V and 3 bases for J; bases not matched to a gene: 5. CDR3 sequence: CASSPGTGDYGYTF. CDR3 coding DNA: TGTGCCAGCAGCCCCGGGACAGGAGACTATGGCTACACCTTC.

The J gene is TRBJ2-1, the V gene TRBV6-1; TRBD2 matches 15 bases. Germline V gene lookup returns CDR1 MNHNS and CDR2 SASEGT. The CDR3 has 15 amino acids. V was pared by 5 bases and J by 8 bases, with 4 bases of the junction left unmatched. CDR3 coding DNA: TGTGCCAGCAGTCCCGGGACTAGCGGGAGGTATGAGCAGTTCTTC. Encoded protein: CASSPGTSGRYEQFF.

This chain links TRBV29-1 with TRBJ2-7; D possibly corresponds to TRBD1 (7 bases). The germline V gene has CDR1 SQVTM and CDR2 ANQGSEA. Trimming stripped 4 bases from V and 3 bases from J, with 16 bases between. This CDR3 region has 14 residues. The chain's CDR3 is CSVVVEGAIYEQYF. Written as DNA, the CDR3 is TGCAGCGTTGTGGTGGAGGGGGCTATCTACGAGCAGTACTTC.

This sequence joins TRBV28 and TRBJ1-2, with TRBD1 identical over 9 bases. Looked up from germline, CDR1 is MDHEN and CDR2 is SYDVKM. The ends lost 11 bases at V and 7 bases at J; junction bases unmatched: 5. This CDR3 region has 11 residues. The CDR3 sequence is CALRDRAGYTF. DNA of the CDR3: TGTGCCCTAAGGGACAGGGCTGGCTACACCTTC.

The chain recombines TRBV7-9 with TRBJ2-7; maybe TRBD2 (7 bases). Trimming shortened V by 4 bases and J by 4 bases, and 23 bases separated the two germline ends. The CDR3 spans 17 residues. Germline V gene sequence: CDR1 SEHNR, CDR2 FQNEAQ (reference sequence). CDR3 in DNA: TGTGCCAGCAGCTCCGTCGGGCGGGGGCAGTACTTTTACGAGCAGTACTTC. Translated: CASSSVGRGQYFYEQYF.

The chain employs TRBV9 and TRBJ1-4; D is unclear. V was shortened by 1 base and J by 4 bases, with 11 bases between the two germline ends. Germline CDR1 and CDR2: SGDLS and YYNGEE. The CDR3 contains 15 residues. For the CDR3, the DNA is TGTGCCAGCAGCGTAAGAGGGTCCATTAATGAAAAACTGTTTTTT. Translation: CASSVRGSINEKLFF.

This CDR3 reads CASSLARATYEQYF. CDR3 DNA: TGTGCCAGCAGCTTAGCGCGGGCAACCTACGAGCAGTACTTC. The chain links TRBV11-2 to TRBJ2-7; D is perhaps TRBD2 (5 bases). Trimming shortened V by 1 base and J by 2 bases, and 9 bases separated the two germline ends. The CDR3 length is 14 residues. CDR1 is SGHAT and CDR2 is FQNNGV in the germline V gene.

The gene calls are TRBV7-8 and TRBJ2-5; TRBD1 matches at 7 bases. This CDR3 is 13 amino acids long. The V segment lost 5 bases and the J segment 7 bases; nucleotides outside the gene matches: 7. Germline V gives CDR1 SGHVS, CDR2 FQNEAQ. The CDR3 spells CASSLDRAGTQYF. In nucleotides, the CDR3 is TGTGCCAGCAGCCTTGACAGGGCAGGGACCCAGTACTTC.

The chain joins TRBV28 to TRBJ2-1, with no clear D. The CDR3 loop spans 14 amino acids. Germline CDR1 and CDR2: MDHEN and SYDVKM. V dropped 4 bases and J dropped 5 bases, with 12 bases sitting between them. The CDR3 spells CASSSGDPNNEQFF. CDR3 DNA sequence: TGTGCCAGCAGTTCCGGAGATCCCAACAATGAGCAGTTCTTC.

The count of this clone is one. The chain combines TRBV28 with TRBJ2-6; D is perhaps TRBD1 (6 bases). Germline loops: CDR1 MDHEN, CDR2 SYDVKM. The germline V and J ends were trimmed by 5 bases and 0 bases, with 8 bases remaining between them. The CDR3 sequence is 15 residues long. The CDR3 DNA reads TGTGCCAGCAGTCCGGACAGCTCTGGGGCCAACGTCCTGACTTTC. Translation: CASSPDSSGANVLTF. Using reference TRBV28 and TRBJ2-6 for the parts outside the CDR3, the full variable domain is DVKVTQSSRYLVKRTGEKVFLECVQDMDHENMFWYRQDPGLGLRLIYFSYDVKMKEKGDIPEGYSVSREKKERFSLILESASTNQTSMYLCASSPDSSGANVLTFGAGSRLTVL.

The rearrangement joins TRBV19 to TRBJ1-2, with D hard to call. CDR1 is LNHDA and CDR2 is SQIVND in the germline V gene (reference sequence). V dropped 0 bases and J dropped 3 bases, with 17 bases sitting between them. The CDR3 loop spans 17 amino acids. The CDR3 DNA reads TGTGCCAGTAGTATAGACCCGGGTGGAAATCCCTACTATGGCTACACCTTC. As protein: CASSIDPGGNPYYGYTF.

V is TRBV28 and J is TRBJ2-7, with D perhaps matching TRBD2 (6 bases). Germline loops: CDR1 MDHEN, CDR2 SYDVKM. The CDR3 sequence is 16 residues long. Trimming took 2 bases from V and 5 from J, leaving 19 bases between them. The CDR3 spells CASSLSVSDGSNEQYF. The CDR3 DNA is TGTGCCAGCAGTTTAAGCGTCTCGGACGGGAGTAACGAGCAGTACTTC. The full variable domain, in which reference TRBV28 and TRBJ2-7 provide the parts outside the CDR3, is DVKVTQSSRYLVKRTGEKVFLECVQDMDHENMFWYRQDPGLGLRLIYFSYDVKMKEKGDIPEGYSVSREKKERFSLILESASTNQTSMYLCASSLSVSDGSNEQYFGPGTRLTVT.

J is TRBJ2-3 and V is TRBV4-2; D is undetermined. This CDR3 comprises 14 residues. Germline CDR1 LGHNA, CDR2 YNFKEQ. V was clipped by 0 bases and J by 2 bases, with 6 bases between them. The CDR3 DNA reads TGTGCCAGCAGCCAAGAGTGGCACACAGATACGCAGTATTTT. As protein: CASSQEWHTDTQYF.